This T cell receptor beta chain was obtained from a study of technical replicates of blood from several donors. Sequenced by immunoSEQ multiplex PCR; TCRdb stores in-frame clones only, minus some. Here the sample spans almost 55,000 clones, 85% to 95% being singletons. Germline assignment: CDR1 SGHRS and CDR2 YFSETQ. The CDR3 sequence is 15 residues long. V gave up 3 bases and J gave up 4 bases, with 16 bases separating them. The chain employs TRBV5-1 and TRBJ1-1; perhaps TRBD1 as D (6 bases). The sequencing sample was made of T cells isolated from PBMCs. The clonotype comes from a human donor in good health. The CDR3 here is CASSSGQPPGTEAFF. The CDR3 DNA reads TGCGCCAGCAGCTCTGGACAGCCTCCCGGCACTGAAGCTTTCTTT.